The clone carrying this T cell receptor beta chain came up many times. Its antigen is unidentified. With 1 base clipped from V and 7 bases from J, the junction kept 6 bases outside the gene matches. This CDR3 is built from 15 residues. The germline V gene encodes CDR1 DFQATT and CDR2 SNEGSKA (reference sequence). This record belongs to a study of T-cell memory formation after mild COVID-19. Findings and caveats of the study: Proof of SARS-CoV-2 specificity was absent for the second-wave clones that crested on day 37. Clones that shrank (day 15 to 85) were balanced CD4/CD8, whereas later expanders leaned CD4+.

Each CDR3 protein is one row after TCRdb ran MiXCR on the 5' RACE reads. In the table there are 130,000 to 150,000 distinct CDR3 sequences, 6% of which are singletons. The sample consisted of PBMCs or a T cell subset sorted from them (not recorded which). This receptor was obtained from an adult woman who had mild COVID-19 (a few samples of this study predate the infection). Cell type and time point are not known. J is TRBJ2-1 and V is TRBV20-1, with 11 bases aligning to TRBD2. This CDR3 reads CSARGTSGSLNEQFF. In DNA, the CDR3 is TGCAGTGCTAGAGGTACTAGCGGGAGTTTAAATGAGCAGTTCTTC.